Listed here are 14 T cell receptor beta chains from one sample, sequenced in a study of cytomegalovirus exposure and HLA in healthy donors listed by TCRdb under 2017. The library was produced with the immunoSEQ multiplex PCR assay. The multiplex PCR relied on a mix of 60 forward primers for TCR Vbeta segments and 13 reverse primers for TCR Jbeta segments. The immuneACCESS repertoire file appears here via TCRdb, limited to in-frame rearrangements. These files lack a portion of the clones; in checked studies, under half of the deficit traces to unresolved V genes, and the cause of the others is not known. The sample profile shows 160,000 or so clones; around three quarters of them were found once. Of the sample, more than 5% falls within the top ten clones. Sample: PBMCs. Receptors were obtained from a man in his forties in good health and CMV-seronegative.

The chain recombines TRBV9 with TRBJ1-1, with D possibly TRBD1 on 6 matching bases. The CDR3 spans 14 residues. V gave up 7 bases and J gave up 3 bases, with 16 bases separating them. Germline CDR1 SGDLS, CDR2 YYNGEE. For the CDR3, the DNA is TGTGCCAGCGGTAGGGGGGGGCAGGACACTGAAGCTTTCTTT. This translates into CASGRGGQDTEAFF. Filled out from reference TRBV9 and TRBJ1-1, the complete variable domain reads DSGVTQTPKHLITATGQRVTLRCSPRSGDLSVYWYQQSLDQGLQFLIQYYNGEERAKGNILERFSAQQFPDLHSELNLSSLELGDSALYFCASGRGGQDTEAFFGQGTRLTVV.

The chain joins TRBV9 to TRBJ2-2; 9 positions agree with TRBD1. The V segment lost 1 base and the J segment 4 bases; nucleotides outside the gene matches: 5. There are 16 residues in the CDR3. The germline CDR1 and CDR2 sequences are SGDLS and YYNGEE. CDR3 sequence: CASSVYGTGSTGELFF. CDR3 DNA: TGTGCCAGCAGCGTATACGGGACAGGGTCCACCGGGGAGCTGTTTTTT.

The chain employs TRBV30 and TRBJ2-2; no clear D gene. V was shortened by 4 bases and J by 3 bases, with 3 bases between the two germline ends. Germline CDR1 is GTSNPN and CDR2 is SVGIG (reference sequence). The CDR3 sequence is 11 residues long. The CDR3 DNA reads TGTGCCTGGACGTACACCGGGGAGCTGTTTTTT. It encodes CAWTYTGELFF.

Here the CDR3 DNA reads TGTGCCAGCAGCTTCCTAGCGGGAGGGAACACCGGGGAGCTGTTTTTT. Translated, it gives CASSFLAGGNTGELFF. V and J are TRBV11-3 and TRBJ2-2; 11 bases align to TRBD2. The germline CDR1 and CDR2 sequences are SGHNT and YENEEA. Unmatched junction bases numbered 1, after V lost 3 bases and J lost 1 base. The CDR3 is 16 residues long.

This sequence joins TRBV7-9 and TRBJ1-1; 9 bases line up with TRBD1. The CDR3 loop spans 13 amino acids. J was trimmed by 1 base and V by 8 bases; bases with no gene match: 2. Germline CDR1 SEHNR, CDR2 FQNEAQ (reference sequence). CDR3 sequence reads: CASEDRGNTEAFF. The CDR3 coding sequence is TGTGCCAGCGAGGACAGGGGGAACACTGAAGCTTTCTTT.

The chain is built from TRBV5-8 and TRBJ2-5, with 8 bases identical to TRBD2. The V and J ends lost 4 bases and 5 bases, in that order; junction bases with no gene match: 7. CDR1 and CDR2 from the germline V gene are SGHTS and YDEGEE. The CDR3 runs to 14 residues. CDR3 bases: TGTGCCAGCAGCCGGGGGACTAGAAGGGAGACCCAGTACTTC. It codes for CASSRGTRRETQYF.

This sequence joins TRBV7-9 and TRBJ1-3; D may be TRBD1 (6 bases). This CDR3 has 16 residues. The germline V gene has CDR1 SEHNR and CDR2 FQNEAQ (reference sequence). The germline V and J ends were trimmed by 4 bases and 3 bases, with 16 bases remaining between them. The DNA for the CDR3 is TGTGCCAGCAGCTCTAGGGACACCTTGAATGGAAACACCATATATTTT. Amino acids: CASSSRDTLNGNTIYF. The whole variable domain, remainder taken from reference TRBV7-9 and TRBJ1-3, is DTGVSQNPRHKITKRGQNVTFRCDPISEHNRLYWYRQTLGQGPEFLTYFQNEAQLEKSRLLSDRFSAERPKGSFSTLEIQRTEQGDSAMYLCASSSRDTLNGNTIYFGEGSWLTVV.

The chain is built from TRBV25-1 and TRBJ2-3, with D perhaps matching TRBD1 (8 bases). This CDR3 comprises 15 residues. Germline V lookup: CDR1 MGHDK, CDR2 SYGVNS. V lost 5 bases, J lost 6 bases, and 18 bases lay in between. CDR3 in amino acids: CASSTGGGGRDTQYF. The CDR3 region has the DNA TGTGCCAGCAGTACAGGGGGAGGGGGCAGGGATACGCAGTATTTT.

This clone was found once. This chain joins TRBV6-5 and TRBJ2-7; perhaps TRBD1 as D (6 bases). V was cut by 2 bases and J by 3 bases, with 8 bases left in between. The CDR3 totals 13 residues. In germline, CDR1 is MNHEY, CDR2 SVGAGI. CDR3 protein: CASSYVQGYEQYF. The DNA for the CDR3 is TGTGCCAGCAGTTACGTACAGGGCTACGAGCAGTACTTC.

V gene TRBV10-2 combines with J gene TRBJ2-1, with TRBD2 matching over 14 bases. CDR3 length equals 18 residues. Germline loops: CDR1 WSHSY, CDR2 SAAADI. Unmatched junction bases numbered 5, after V lost 4 bases and J lost 0 bases. The CDR3 loop is CASSGVGTSGGSYNEQFF. CDR3 bases: TGCGCCAGCAGTGGGGTTGGGACTAGCGGGGGCTCCTACAATGAGCAGTTCTTC.

The V call is TRBV7-2, the J call TRBJ2-7; D not certain. V was pared by 3 bases and J by 6 bases, with 9 bases between. CDR1 and CDR2 (germline): SGHTA, FQGNSA. The CDR3 loop spans 12 amino acids. The CDR3 DNA reads TGTGCCAGCAGCTTCAGAAATCGCGAGCAGTACTTC. Protein sequence: CASSFRNREQYF.

This chain links TRBV30 with TRBJ2-7, with 8 bases that match TRBD1. Unmatched junction bases numbered 6, after V lost 4 bases and J lost 4 bases. CDR1 and CDR2 from the germline V gene are GTSNPN and SVGIG (reference sequence). This CDR3 comprises 13 residues. In DNA, the CDR3 is TGTGCCTGGACAGGGGGCTTTGGGTACGAGCAGTACTTC. Translating it yields CAWTGGFGYEQYF.

The CDR3 bases are TGCAGCGTTCGAGGGGGTCACACAGATACGCAGTATTTT. Its translation is CSVRGGHTDTQYF. The chain couples TRBV29-1 to TRBJ2-3; weak D call: TRBD1 (6 bases). Trimming removed 5 bases at V and 2 bases at J, with 11 bases between. This CDR3 region has 13 residues. CDR1 and CDR2 (germline): SQVTM, ANQGSEA.

The CDR3 loop is CASSPGSLVGNTIYF. The DNA of the CDR3 is TGCGCCAGCAGCCCTGGGAGTTTAGTGGGAAACACCATATATTTT. The rearrangement links TRBV5-1 to TRBJ1-3; D is unclear. Germline CDR1 reads SGHRS; CDR2 reads YFSETQ. The V gene lost 4 bases and the J gene lost 4 bases, with 15 bases spanning the gap. CDR3 size: 15 residues.